One sample yielded the 28 T cell receptor beta chains listed below, sequenced in a study of blood T cell repertoires in COVID-19. Measured with immunoSEQ multiplex PCR; TCRdb has only the in-frame clones, and not every one. The top ten hold 29% of the sample, which has 70,000 or so clones, around 90% seen once. The specimen sequenced was peripheral blood. These receptors all come from a woman of 80 years or more with active or convalescent COVID-19.

V gene TRBV5-1 combines with J gene TRBJ2-7; 13 nucleotides align to TRBD2. Looked up from germline, CDR1 is SGHRS and CDR2 is YFSETQ. After removal of 4 bases from V and 5 bases from J, the junction contained 6 bases not matched to a gene. This CDR3 comprises 15 residues. As DNA, the CDR3 is TGCGCCAGCAGCCACACCGGGACTAGCGGGAACGAGCAGTACTTC. As protein: CASSHTGTSGNEQYF.

J is TRBJ2-3 and V is TRBV27; D is possibly TRBD2 (6 bases). The V end was cut by 2 bases, the J end by 8 bases, with 14 bases between. CDR1 is MNHEY, CDR2 SMNVEV, per germline (reference sequence). The CDR3 consists of 14 residues. The chain's CDR3 is CASSLTGPGGTQYF. The CDR3 coding sequence is TGTGCCAGCAGTTTAACGGGCCCCGGGGGTACGCAGTATTTT.

The gene calls are TRBV6-4 and TRBJ2-2; D is perhaps TRBD1 (5 bases). CDR1 is MRHNA, CDR2 SNTAGT, per germline. The CDR3 length is 15 residues. Trimming removed 5 bases from V and 5 bases from J, with 15 bases in between. The CDR3 bases are TGTGCCAGCAGTCCAGGGCCGGTGGGTACCGGGGAGCTGTTTTTT. Protein sequence: CASSPGPVGTGELFF.

The chain uses TRBV7-9 and TRBJ1-4; D is possibly TRBD1 (6 bases). Per the germline V gene, CDR1 is SEHNR and CDR2 is FQNEAQ (reference sequence). This CDR3 has 14 residues. With 6 bases removed from V and 7 bases from J, the gap between germline ends came to 15 bases. The CDR3 nucleotides read TGTGCCAGCAGTCTACAGGGTCGGGGTGAAAAACTGTTTTTT. Its translation is CASSLQGRGEKLFF.

The chain combines TRBV29-1 with TRBJ2-1; a weak D match, TRBD1 (6 bases). Trimming removed 5 bases from V and 5 bases from J, with 16 bases in between. The CDR3 has 14 residues. Looked up from germline, CDR1 is SQVTM and CDR2 is ANQGSEA. Here the CDR3 reads CSVFRGSRDNEQFF. CDR3 sequence (DNA): TGCAGCGTTTTCAGGGGAAGTCGGGACAATGAGCAGTTCTTC.

This clone was seen a handful of times. As DNA, the CDR3 is TGTGCCAGCAGGCCCCAGGGTTACACTGAAGCTTTCTTT. Protein: CASRPQGYTEAFF. The J gene is TRBJ1-1, the V gene TRBV11-2, with a possible D match to TRBD1 (5 bases). V was cut by 6 bases and J by 3 bases, with 11 bases left in between. The CDR3 runs to 13 residues. Per the germline V gene, CDR1 is SGHAT and CDR2 is FQNNGV.

The chain joins TRBV29-1 to TRBJ2-7; 7 bases line up with TRBD2. This CDR3 has 15 amino acids. V was clipped by 7 bases and J by 3 bases; unmatched bases: 15. The germline V gene encodes CDR1 SQVTM and CDR2 ANQGSEA. In DNA form, the CDR3 reads TGCAGCGCCCTCGATTGGGGGGGGAGGGACTACGAGCAGTACTTC. It specifies CSALDWGGRDYEQYF.

This clone has a single count. V and J are TRBV5-1 and TRBJ2-1; a possible D gene is TRBD2 (7 bases). V was clipped by 1 base and J by 4 bases, with 18 bases between them. Looked up from germline, CDR1 is SGHRS and CDR2 is YFSETQ. This CDR3 has 17 residues. CDR3 sequence (DNA): TGCGCCAGCAGCTTGTTGGGGGGGCGCGTCGAATACAATGAGCAGTTCTTC. Amino acid sequence: CASSLLGGRVEYNEQFF.

This clone was seen a single time. CDR3 DNA sequence: TGCGCCAGCAGTGACGCGGGCACAGATACGCAGTATTTT. This encodes CASSDAGTDTQYF. This chain links TRBV10-1 with TRBJ2-3; D call uncertain. Deletions cut 3 bases from V and 1 base from J, with 5 bases between. Germline loops: CDR1 WNHNN, CDR2 SYGVQD (reference sequence). The CDR3 loop spans 13 amino acids.

DNA of the CDR3: TGTGCCAGCAGTTGGGGAACCCAGGGATTCACAGATACGCAGTATTTT. It encodes CASSWGTQGFTDTQYF. The V and J genes are TRBV28 and TRBJ2-3, with D perhaps matching TRBD1 (5 bases). The CDR3 contains 16 residues. The V gene lost 4 bases and the J gene lost 2 bases, with 16 bases spanning the gap. Germline lookup yields CDR1 MDHEN and CDR2 SYDVKM.

The chain links TRBV6-4 to TRBJ2-5; D is unclear. V gave up 6 bases and J gave up 7 bases, with 12 bases separating them. Germline V gene lookup returns CDR1 MRHNA and CDR2 SNTAGT. The CDR3 covers 12 residues. CDR3 in DNA: TGTGCCAGCAGGGAGATACGCGGGACCCAGTACTTC. Amino acids: CASREIRGTQYF.

The gene calls are TRBV27 and TRBJ2-6; D is unclear. The CDR3 runs 13 residues. From germline, CDR1 is MNHEY and CDR2 SMNVEV (reference sequence). The ends were cut back, 7 bases at V and 2 bases at J, with 6 bases in the middle. The CDR3: CASTTAGANVLTF. CDR3 bases: TGTGCCAGCACCACTGCTGGGGCCAACGTCCTGACTTTC. The full variable domain, rest sourced from reference TRBV27 and TRBJ2-6, is EAQVTQNPRYLITVTGKKLTVTCSQNMNHEYMSWYRQDPGLGLRQIYYSMNVEVTDKGDVPEGYKVSRKEKRNFPLILESPSPNQTSLYFCASTTAGANVLTFGAGSRLTVL.

J is TRBJ1-4 and V is TRBV30; maybe TRBD1 (6 bases). CDR1 and CDR2 from the germline V gene are GTSNPN and SVGIG (reference sequence). V lost 3 bases and J lost 4, with 15 bases in between. There are 15 residues in the CDR3. CDR3 sequence reads: CAWRLLGANNEKLFF. CDR3 bases: TGTGCCTGGAGACTTCTGGGGGCGAATAATGAAAAACTGTTTTTT.

V and J are TRBV2 and TRBJ1-1, with a tentative D call TRBD1 (5 bases). CDR3 length: 15 amino acids. The V gene lost 7 bases and the J gene lost 4 bases, with 19 bases spanning the gap. Germline CDR1 and CDR2: SNHLY and FYNNEI. The chain's CDR3 is CASTDIRVGGTEAFF. Written as DNA, the CDR3 is TGTGCCAGCACGGACATAAGGGTTGGCGGCACTGAAGCTTTCTTT.

This clone has just a few counts. V is TRBV30 and J is TRBJ2-1, with D possibly being TRBD1 (6 bases). This CDR3 spans 13 amino acids. Per the germline V gene, CDR1 is GTSNPN and CDR2 is SVGIG (reference sequence). V was clipped by 3 bases and J by 9 bases, with 15 bases between them. CDR3 amino acids: CAWSRNPDSEQFF. For the CDR3, the DNA is TGTGCCTGGAGCCGAAACCCGGACAGTGAGCAGTTCTTC. Full variable domain (outside the CDR3, taken from reference TRBV30 and TRBJ2-1): SQTIHQWPATLVQPVGSPLSLECTVEGTSNPNLYWYRQAAGRGLQLLFYSVGIGQISSEVPQNLSASRPQDRQFILSSKKLLLSDSGFYLCAWSRNPDSEQFFGPGTRLTVL.

The V call is TRBV7-2, the J call TRBJ1-3, with a weak D call TRBD1 (6 bases). The CDR3 spans 15 residues. The V end was cut by 5 bases, the J end by 0 bases, with 11 bases between. Germline V lookup: CDR1 SGHTA, CDR2 FQGNSA. CDR3 in DNA: TGTGCCAGCAGCACGACAGGAGGCTCTGGAAACACCATATATTTT. This encodes CASSTTGGSGNTIYF.

This clone has just one count. The chain combines TRBV4-1 with TRBJ1-5, with a possible D match to TRBD1 (5 bases). Trimming pared 4 bases from V and 6 bases from J, leaving 22 bases between. From germline, CDR1 is MGHRA and CDR2 YSYEKL. The CDR3 consists of 17 residues. Here the CDR3 reads CASSPHGDSALTQPQHF. CDR3 bases: TGCGCCAGCAGCCCACACGGGGACTCCGCTCTTACTCAGCCCCAGCATTTT.

This chain joins TRBV10-3 and TRBJ2-5; TRBD1 is a possible D gene (5 bases). CDR1 is ENHRY and CDR2 is SYGVKD in the germline V gene. V gave up 8 bases and J gave up 2 bases, with 12 bases separating them. This CDR3 spans 13 amino acids. CDR3 protein: CAIGQGSQETQYF. CDR3 nucleotides: TGTGCCATCGGGCAGGGTAGTCAAGAGACCCAGTACTTC.

The chain has TRBV4-3 and TRBJ2-1, with TRBD1 identical over 9 bases. Losses at the gene ends were 1 base for V and 8 bases for J; bases not matched to a gene: 6. The CDR3 contains 15 residues. Germline V gives CDR1 LGHNA, CDR2 YSLEER. Written as DNA, the CDR3 is TGCGCCAGCAGCCAAGGACAGGGGGACGTCGATGAGCAGTTCTTC. This sequence encodes CASSQGQGDVDEQFF.

The chain is built from TRBV6-1 and TRBJ1-3; the D is unclear. The V end was cut by 3 bases, the J end by 0 bases, with 12 bases between. The CDR3 runs 16 residues. Germline assignment: CDR1 MNHNS and CDR2 SASEGT. CDR3: CASSEVLGASGNTIYF. The CDR3 DNA sequence: TGTGCCAGCAGTGAGGTGCTAGGCGCCTCTGGAAACACCATATATTTT.

The J gene is TRBJ2-1, the V gene TRBV29-1; 13 bases match TRBD2. The trim removed 8 bases at V and 7 bases at J, leaving 23 bases unmatched. There are 19 residues in the CDR3. CDR1 is SQVTM and CDR2 is ANQGSEA in the germline V gene. The CDR3: CSTEGGLVGLAGIYNEQFF. The CDR3, as DNA: TGCAGCACCGAGGGGGGGCTCGTGGGACTAGCGGGGATTTATAATGAGCAGTTCTTC.

The chain uses TRBV7-2 and TRBJ1-2, with 10 bases fitting TRBD1. The CDR3 contains 15 residues. V lost 5 bases, J lost 3 bases, and 6 bases stayed unmatched. CDR1 is SGHTA and CDR2 is FQGNSA in the germline V gene. The CDR3 coding sequence is TGTGCCAGCAGCCTTACGGACAGGGGGTACTATGGCTACACCTTC. Its protein product is CASSLTDRGYYGYTF.

The chain couples TRBV19 to TRBJ1-1; no definite D call. Germline CDR1 and CDR2: LNHDA and SQIVND (reference sequence). This CDR3 contains 13 residues. V was cut by 6 bases and J by 0 bases, with 8 bases left in between. DNA of the CDR3: TGTGCCAGTAGGAGACTGATGAACACTGAAGCTTTCTTT. Translated, it gives CASRRLMNTEAFF.

The chain is built from TRBV5-1 and TRBJ1-1; D remains ambiguous. Trimming removed 0 bases at V and 6 bases at J, with 12 bases between. CDR3 length equals 14 residues. CDR1 is SGHRS, CDR2 YFSETQ, per germline. Written as DNA, the CDR3 is TGCGCCAGCAGCTTGGACACGGGTACCCCTGAAGCTTTCTTT. Translating gives CASSLDTGTPEAFF.

The V and J genes are TRBV30 and TRBJ1-1; 7 bases align to TRBD1. Germline values: CDR1 GTSNPN, CDR2 SVGIG (reference sequence). With 5 bases clipped from V and 3 bases from J, the junction kept 6 bases outside the gene matches. This CDR3 comprises 13 residues. The CDR3 protein is CAWSTGKDTEAFF. CDR3 nucleotides: TGTGCCTGGTCGACAGGGAAGGACACTGAAGCTTTCTTT.

The chain is built from TRBV5-6 and TRBJ1-6, with D perhaps matching TRBD1 (6 bases). Trimming took off 3 bases at V and 9 bases at J, with 13 bases between the two ends. Germline CDR1 is SGHDT and CDR2 is YYEEEE. The CDR3 sequence is 14 residues long. The DNA of the CDR3 is TGTGCCAGCAGCTCAGGAGACAGGCTTTCACCCCTCCACTTT. The encoded protein is CASSSGDRLSPLHF.

The J gene is TRBJ2-7, the V gene TRBV4-2; 16 nucleotides line up with TRBD2. Germline-derived CDR1 and CDR2 are LGHNA and YNFKEQ. This CDR3 contains 18 residues. With 3 bases clipped from V and 5 bases from J, the junction kept 10 bases outside the gene matches. CDR3 coding DNA: TGTGCCAGCAGCCAGACCGGGACTAGCGGGGGGGCTTATCACGAGCAGTACTTC. It codes for CASSQTGTSGGAYHEQYF.

The chain recombines TRBV27 with TRBJ2-5, with TRBD1 matching 10 bases. V lost 5 bases and J lost 7; bases outside the gene matches: 10. Per the germline V gene, CDR1 is MNHEY and CDR2 is SMNVEV (reference sequence). This CDR3 has 15 amino acids. CDR3 sequence reads: CASSTGQGEAGTQYF. The CDR3 bases are TGTGCCAGCAGTACAGGACAGGGGGAGGCGGGGACCCAGTACTTC.